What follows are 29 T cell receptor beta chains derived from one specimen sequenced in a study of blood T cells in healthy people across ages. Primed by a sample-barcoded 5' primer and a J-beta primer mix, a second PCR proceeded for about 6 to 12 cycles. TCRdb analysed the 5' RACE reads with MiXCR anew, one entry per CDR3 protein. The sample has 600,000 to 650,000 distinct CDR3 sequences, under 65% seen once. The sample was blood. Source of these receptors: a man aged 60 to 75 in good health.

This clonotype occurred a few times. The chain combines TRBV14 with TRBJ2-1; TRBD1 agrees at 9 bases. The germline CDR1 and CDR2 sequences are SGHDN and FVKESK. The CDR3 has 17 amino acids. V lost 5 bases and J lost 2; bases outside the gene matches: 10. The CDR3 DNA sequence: TGTGCCAGCAGCTCCAGACAGGGGGAGACGGCCTACAATGAGCAGTTCTTC. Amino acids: CASSSRQGETAYNEQFF.

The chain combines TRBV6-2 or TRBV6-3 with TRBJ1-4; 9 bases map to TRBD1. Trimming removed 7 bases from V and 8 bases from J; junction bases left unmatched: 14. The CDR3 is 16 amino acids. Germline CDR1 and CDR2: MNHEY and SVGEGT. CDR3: CASNGPAGQGREKLFF. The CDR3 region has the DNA TGTGCCAGCAACGGACCCGCGGGACAGGGACGAGAAAAACTGTTTTTT.

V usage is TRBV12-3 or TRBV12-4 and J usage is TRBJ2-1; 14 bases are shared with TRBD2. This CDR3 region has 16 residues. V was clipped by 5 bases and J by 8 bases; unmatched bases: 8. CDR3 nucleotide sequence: TGTGCCAGCAGTCCTCGACTAGCGGGAGGGCCGGATGAGCAGTTCTTC. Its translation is CASSPRLAGGPDEQFF.

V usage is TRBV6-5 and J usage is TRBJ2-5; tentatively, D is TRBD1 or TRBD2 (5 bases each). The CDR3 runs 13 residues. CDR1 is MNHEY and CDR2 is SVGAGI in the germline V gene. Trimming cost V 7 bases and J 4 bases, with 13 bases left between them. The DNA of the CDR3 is TGTGCCAGCACCCAGAGGGACCCAGAGACCCAGTACTTC. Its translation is CASTQRDPETQYF.

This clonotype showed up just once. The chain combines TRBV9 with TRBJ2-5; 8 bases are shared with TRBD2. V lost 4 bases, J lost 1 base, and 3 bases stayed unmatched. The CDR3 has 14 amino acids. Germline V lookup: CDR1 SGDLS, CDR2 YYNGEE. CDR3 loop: CASSSGGVQETQYF. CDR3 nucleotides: TGTGCCAGCAGCTCCGGGGGGGTCCAAGAGACCCAGTACTTC. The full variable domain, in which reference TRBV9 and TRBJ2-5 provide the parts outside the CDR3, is DSGVTQTPKHLITATGQRVTLRCSPRSGDLSVYWYQQSLDQGLQFLIQYYNGEERAKGNILERFSAQQFPDLHSELNLSSLELGDSALYFCASSSGGVQETQYFGPGTRLLVL.

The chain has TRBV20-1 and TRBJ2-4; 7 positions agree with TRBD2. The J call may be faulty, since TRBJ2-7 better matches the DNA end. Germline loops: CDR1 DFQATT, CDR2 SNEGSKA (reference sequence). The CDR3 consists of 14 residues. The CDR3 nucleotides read TGCAGTGCTAAGGAGCGGGGTCCCCCCTACGAGCAGTACTTC. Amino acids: CSAKERGPPYEQYF.

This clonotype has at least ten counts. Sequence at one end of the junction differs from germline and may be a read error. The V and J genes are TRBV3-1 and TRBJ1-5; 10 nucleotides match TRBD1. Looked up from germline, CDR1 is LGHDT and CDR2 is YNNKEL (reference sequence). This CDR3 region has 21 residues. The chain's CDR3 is CASSPSPGTGAERDSNRPQHF. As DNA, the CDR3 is TGTGCCAGCAGCCCCTCACCCGGGACAGGGGCCGAACGCGATAGCAATCGGCCCCAGCATTTT. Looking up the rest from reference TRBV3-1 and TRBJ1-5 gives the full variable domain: DTAVSQTPKYLVTQMGNDKSIKCEQNLGHDTMYWYKQDSKKFLKIMFSYNNKELIINETVPNRFSPKSPDKAHLNLHINSLELGDSAVYFCASSPSPGTGAERDSNRPQHFGDGTRLSIL.

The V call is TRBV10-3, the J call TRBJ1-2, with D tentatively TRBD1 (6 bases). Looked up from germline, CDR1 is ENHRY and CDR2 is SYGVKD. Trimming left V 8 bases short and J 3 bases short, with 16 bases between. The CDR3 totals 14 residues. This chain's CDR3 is CAIRPAGEHYGYTF. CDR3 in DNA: TGTGCCATCCGACCGGCAGGGGAACACTATGGCTACACCTTC.

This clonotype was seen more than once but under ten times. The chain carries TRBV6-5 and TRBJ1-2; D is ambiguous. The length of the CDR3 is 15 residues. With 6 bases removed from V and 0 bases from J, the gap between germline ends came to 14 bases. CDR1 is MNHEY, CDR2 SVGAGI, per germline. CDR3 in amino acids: CASRGGGEANYGYTF. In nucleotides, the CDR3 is TGTGCCAGCAGAGGAGGCGGGGAAGCTAACTATGGCTACACCTTC.

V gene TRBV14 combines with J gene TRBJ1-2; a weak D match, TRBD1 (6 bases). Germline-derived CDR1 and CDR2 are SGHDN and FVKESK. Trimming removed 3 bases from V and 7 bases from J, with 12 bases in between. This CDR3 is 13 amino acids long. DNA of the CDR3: TGTGCCAGCAGCCATTCATACAGGGCTGGCTACACCTTC. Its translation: CASSHSYRAGYTF.

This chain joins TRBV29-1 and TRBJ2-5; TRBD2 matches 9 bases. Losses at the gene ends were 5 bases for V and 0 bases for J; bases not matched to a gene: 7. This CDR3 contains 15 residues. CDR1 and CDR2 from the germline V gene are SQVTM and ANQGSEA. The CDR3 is CSVQTGTSHQETQYF. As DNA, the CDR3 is TGCAGCGTTCAGACCGGGACTAGCCACCAAGAGACCCAGTACTTC. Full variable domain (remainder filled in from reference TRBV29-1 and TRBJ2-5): SAVISQKPSRDICQRGTSLTIQCQVDSQVTMMFWYRQQPGQSLTLIATANQGSEATYESGFVIDKFPISRPNLTFSTLTVSNMSPEDSSIYLCSVQTGTSHQETQYFGPGTRLLVL.

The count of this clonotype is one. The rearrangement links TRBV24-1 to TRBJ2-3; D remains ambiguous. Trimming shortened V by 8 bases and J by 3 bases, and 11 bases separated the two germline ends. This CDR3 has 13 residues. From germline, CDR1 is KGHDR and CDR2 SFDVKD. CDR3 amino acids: CATIVIGTDTQYF. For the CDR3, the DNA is TGTGCCACCATCGTCATTGGGACAGATACGCAGTATTTT.

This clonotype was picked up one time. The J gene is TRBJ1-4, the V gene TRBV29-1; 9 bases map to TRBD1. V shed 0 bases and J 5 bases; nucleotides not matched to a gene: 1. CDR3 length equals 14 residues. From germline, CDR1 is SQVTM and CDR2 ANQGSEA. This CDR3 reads CSVEDGTGNEKLFF. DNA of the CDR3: TGCAGCGTTGAAGACGGGACAGGGAATGAAAAACTGTTTTTT. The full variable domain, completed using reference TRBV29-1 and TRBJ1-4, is SAVISQKPSRDICQRGTSLTIQCQVDSQVTMMFWYRQQPGQSLTLIATANQGSEATYESGFVIDKFPISRPNLTFSTLTVSNMSPEDSSIYLCSVEDGTGNEKLFFGSGTQLSVL.

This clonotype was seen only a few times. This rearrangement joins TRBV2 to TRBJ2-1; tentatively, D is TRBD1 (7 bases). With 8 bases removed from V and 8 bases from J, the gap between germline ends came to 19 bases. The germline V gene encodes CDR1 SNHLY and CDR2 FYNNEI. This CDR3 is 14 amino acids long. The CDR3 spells CASSRLAQGDEQFF. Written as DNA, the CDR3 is TGTGCCAGCTCCAGGCTAGCGCAGGGGGATGAGCAGTTCTTC.

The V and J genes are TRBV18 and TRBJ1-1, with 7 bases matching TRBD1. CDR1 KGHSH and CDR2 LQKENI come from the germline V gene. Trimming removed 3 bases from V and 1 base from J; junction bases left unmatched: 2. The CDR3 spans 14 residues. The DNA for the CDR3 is TGTGCCAGCTCACCTACAGGGGAGAACACTGAAGCTTTCTTT. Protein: CASSPTGENTEAFF.

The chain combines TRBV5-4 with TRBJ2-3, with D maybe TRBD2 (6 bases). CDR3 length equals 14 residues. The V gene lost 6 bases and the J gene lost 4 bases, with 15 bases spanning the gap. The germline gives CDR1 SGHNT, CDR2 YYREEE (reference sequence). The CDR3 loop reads CASTPTAGPDTQYF. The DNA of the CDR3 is TGTGCCAGCACCCCCACGGCGGGGCCAGATACGCAGTATTTT.

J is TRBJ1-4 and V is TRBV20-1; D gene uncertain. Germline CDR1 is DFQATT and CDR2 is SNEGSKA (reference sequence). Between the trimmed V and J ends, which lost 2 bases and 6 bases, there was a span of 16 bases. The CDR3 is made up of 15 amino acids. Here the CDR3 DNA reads TGCAGTGCTAGAACCGCTTCGGTCCAGGATGAAAAACTGTTTTTT. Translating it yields CSARTASVQDEKLFF.

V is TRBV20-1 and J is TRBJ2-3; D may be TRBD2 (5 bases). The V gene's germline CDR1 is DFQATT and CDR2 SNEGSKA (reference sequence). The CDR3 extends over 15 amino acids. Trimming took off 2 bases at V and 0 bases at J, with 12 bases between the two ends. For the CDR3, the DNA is TGCAGTGCTAGATTAGCGCCTACTAGCACAGATACGCAGTATTTT. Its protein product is CSARLAPTSTDTQYF.

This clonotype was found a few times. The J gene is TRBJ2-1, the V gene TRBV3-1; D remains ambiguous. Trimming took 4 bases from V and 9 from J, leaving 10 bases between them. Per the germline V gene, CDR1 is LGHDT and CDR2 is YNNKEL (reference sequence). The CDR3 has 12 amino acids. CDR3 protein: CASSLIVGEQFF. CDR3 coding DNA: TGTGCCAGCAGCCTAATAGTAGGTGAGCAGTTCTTC.

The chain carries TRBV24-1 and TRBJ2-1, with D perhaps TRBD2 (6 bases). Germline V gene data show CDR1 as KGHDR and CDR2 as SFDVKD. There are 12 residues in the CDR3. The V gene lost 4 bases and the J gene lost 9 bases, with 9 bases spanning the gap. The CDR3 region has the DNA TGTGCCACCAGTGAGGCCGGGAGTGAGCAGTTCTTC. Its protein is CATSEAGSEQFF.

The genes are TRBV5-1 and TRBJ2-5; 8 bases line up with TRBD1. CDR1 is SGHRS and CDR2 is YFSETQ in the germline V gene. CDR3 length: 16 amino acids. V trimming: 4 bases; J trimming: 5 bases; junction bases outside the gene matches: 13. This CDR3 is CASSAQPTGAGETQYF. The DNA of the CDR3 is TGCGCCAGCAGCGCCCAACCGACAGGGGCGGGGGAGACCCAGTACTTC.

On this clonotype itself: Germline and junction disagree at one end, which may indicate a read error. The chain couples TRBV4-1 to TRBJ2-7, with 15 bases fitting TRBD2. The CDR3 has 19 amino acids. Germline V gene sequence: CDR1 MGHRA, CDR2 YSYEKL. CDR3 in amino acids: CAGSQEGGLAGGSSYEQYF. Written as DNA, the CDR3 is TGCGCCGGCAGCCAAGAAGGAGGACTAGCGGGGGGGAGCTCCTACGAGCAGTACTTC.

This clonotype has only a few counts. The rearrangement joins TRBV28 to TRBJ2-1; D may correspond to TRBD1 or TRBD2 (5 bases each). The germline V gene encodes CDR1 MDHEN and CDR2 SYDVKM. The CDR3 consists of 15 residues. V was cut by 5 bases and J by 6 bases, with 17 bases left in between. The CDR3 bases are TGTGCCAGCAGTCTGGCCTTTGGGGACCTCAATGAGCAGTTCTTC. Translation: CASSLAFGDLNEQFF.

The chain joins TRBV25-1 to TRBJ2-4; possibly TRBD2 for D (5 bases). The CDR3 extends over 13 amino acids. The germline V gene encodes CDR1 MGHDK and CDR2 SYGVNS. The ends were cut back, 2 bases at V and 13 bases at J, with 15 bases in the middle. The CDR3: CASSEPMGWEQYF. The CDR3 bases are TGTGCCAGCAGTGAACCCATGGGGTGGGAGCAGTACTTC.

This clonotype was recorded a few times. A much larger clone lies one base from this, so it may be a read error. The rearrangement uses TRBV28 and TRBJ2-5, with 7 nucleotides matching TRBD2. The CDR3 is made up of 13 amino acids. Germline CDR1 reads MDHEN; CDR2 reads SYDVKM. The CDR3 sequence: CASLTPRRETPYF. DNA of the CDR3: TGTGCCAGCCTCACCCCCCGGCGGGAGACCCCGTACTTC.

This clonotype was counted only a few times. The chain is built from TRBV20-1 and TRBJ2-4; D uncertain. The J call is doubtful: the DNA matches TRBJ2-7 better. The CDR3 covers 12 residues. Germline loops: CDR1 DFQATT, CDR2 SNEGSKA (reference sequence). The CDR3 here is CSARDGDNEQYF. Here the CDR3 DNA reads TGCAGTGCTAGAGACGGCGACAACGAGCAGTACTTC.

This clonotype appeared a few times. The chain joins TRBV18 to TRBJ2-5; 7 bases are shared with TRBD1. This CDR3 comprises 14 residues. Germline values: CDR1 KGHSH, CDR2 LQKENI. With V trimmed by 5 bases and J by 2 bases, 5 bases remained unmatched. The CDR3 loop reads CASSTRQGQETQYF. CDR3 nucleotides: TGTGCCAGCTCAACACGACAGGGACAAGAGACCCAGTACTTC.

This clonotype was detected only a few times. The CDR3 DNA sequence: TGCGCCAGCAGTGCACAGGGTGGAGAGACCCAGTACTTC. This codes for CASSAQGGETQYF. This rearrangement joins TRBV10-1 to TRBJ2-5; D possibly corresponds to TRBD1 (6 bases). Germline values: CDR1 WNHNN, CDR2 SYGVQD (reference sequence). Trimming took off 4 bases at V and 4 bases at J, with 10 bases between the two ends. This CDR3 is 13 amino acids long.

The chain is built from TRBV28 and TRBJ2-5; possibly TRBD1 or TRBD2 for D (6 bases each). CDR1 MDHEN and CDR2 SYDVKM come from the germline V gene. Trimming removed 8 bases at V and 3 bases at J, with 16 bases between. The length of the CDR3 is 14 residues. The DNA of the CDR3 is TGTGCCAGCTCCTTAAGGGGGGTGGAAGAGACCCAGTACTTC. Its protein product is CASSLRGVEETQYF.